This T cell receptor (beta chain) was observed in a study of blood T cell repertoires in COVID-19 (dated by TCRdb to between 2020 and 2021). General notes on the study: Samples from collaborators originated in the United States, Italy and Spain and spanned both the acute and convalescent phases of COVID-19. The material from the prospective study consisted of cDNA or gDNA derived from T cells, B-cell-depleted T cells, or PBMCs. The dataset comprised deeply sampled blood TCRbeta repertoires from subjects exposed to, actively infected with, or recovered from COVID-19. The repertoires were made available in a free public database intended to serve as a resource for research on the immune response to SARS-CoV-2. The samples were drawn from two sources: the first 160 participants of the ongoing ImmuneRACE study, and 1,000 to 1,500 subjects contributed by 6 global collaborators. A de-identified subject ID, COVID-19 status, age in years and sex were almost always included in the sample metadata. Where available, HLA class I and class II types were taken from metadata supplied by the sample provider and were not determined by assay-based typing.

TCRbeta CDR3 regions were amplified from genomic DNA by means of the immunoSEQ Assay, a bias-controlled multiplex PCR. As for how the authors treated the data: Within the assay, amplification of reference gene primers was used to estimate how many nucleated cells each sample contained. Sequence reads were collapsed and filtered to measure the absolute abundance of every unique TCRbeta CDR3 rearrangement. For each sample, productive Simpson clonality was calculated as the square root of Simpson's diversity index across productive rearrangements. The table was pulled from immuneACCESS by TCRdb, which kept in-frame rearrangements only. Such tables lose some clones; where checked, under half of the loss comes from unresolved V genes, and the rest has no known cause. Clone size and the V and J calls come from that table; the DNA yielded D and trimming. Recorded for this sample are approximately 200,000 clones; roughly 90% of them occurred a single time. Jointly, the top ten make up about 4% of the sample.

Participants in the prospective study were aged about 18 to 95 years, lived in 20 to 30 United States geographic areas, and enrolled through a virtual design. In the prospective study, cohorts were assigned on the basis of participant-reported clinical history obtained from a screening survey and a study questionnaire. Exposed participants had been in contact, within 2 weeks of entering the study, with a person who had a PCR-confirmed or clinician-diagnosed case of COVID-19. In the prospective study, whole blood, serum and a nasopharyngeal or oropharyngeal swab were collected from each participant by mobile phlebotomists. Participants in the prospective study had the option to provide additional blood draws and questionnaires over a roughly two-month period. Before DNA extraction, blood samples from the prospective study were shipped at room temperature or frozen. Broad study findings and their caveats: The amount of clinical and demographic metadata varied by source and participant and was provided uncurated.

After removal of 5 bases from V and 0 bases from J, the junction retains 3 bases not matched to a gene. As encoded in the germline V gene (reference sequence), CDR1 is MNHNY while CDR2 is SVGAGI. Including the terminal cysteine and phenylalanine, the CDR3 comprises 15 residues. Only CDR3 DNA is held: 45 bases, read in frame from base 1. A note on this clone: The antigen it binds to is not known. No much larger clonotype is one base removed from it; base qualities were not supplied.

What was sequenced was PBMCs or T cells enriched from blood (not recorded which). The sequence links TRBV6-6 to TRBJ2-2, with 7 bases matching TRBD2. The origin of this receptor is a woman in her thirties who had been exposed to COVID-19. Here the CDR3 is given as CASSPRGANTGELFF. The DNA is as follows: TGTGCCAGCAGTCCCCGGGGGGCGAACACCGGGGAGCTGTTTTTT.